The 7 T cell receptor beta chains listed next were all sequenced from one sample in a study of cytomegalovirus exposure and HLA in healthy donors. With 60 Vbeta and 13 Jbeta primers, the PCR was carried out. Assay: immunoSEQ multiplex PCR; the TCRdb copy retains only in-frame clones and omits some. This table has around 210,000 clones, around four fifths appearing once. Sequenced material: PBMCs. The receptor set was obtained from a boy aged 5-17 years in good health and CMV-seronegative.

This chain joins TRBV9 and TRBJ1-2; D remains unclear. The CDR3 is 15 amino acids. The V and J ends lost 4 bases and 2 bases respectively, with 15 bases between them. The germline gives CDR1 SGDLS, CDR2 YYNGEE. The CDR3 reads CASSPRVAINYGYTF. Written as DNA, the CDR3 is TGTGCCAGCAGCCCTCGGGTAGCGATAAACTATGGCTACACCTTC.

This clone has a handful of counts. J is TRBJ2-7 and V is TRBV30; TRBD1 might be the D (6 bases). The CDR3 covers 13 residues. From germline, CDR1 is GTSNPN and CDR2 SVGIG (reference sequence). V was shortened by 1 base and J by 3 bases, with 10 bases between the two germline ends. In DNA form, the CDR3 reads TGTGCCTGGAGTGCCGACAGGATCTACGAGCAGTACTTC. The encoded protein is CAWSADRIYEQYF.

The chain joins TRBV21-1 to TRBJ2-1; the DNA was not compared with TRBD2, the D call given in the table. TRBV21-1 is annotated as a pseudogene. CDR3 size: 12 residues. This CDR3 is CASRNHPGEQFF. For the CDR3, the DNA is TGTGCCAGCAGAAACCACCCGGGGGAGCAGTTCTTC.

V gene TRBV2 combines with J gene TRBJ1-2; no firm D call. The germline V gene encodes CDR1 SNHLY and CDR2 FYNNEI. V was clipped by 8 bases and J by 8 bases, with 21 bases between them. CDR3 length: 14 residues. This chain's CDR3 is CASSREAATEGYTF. The CDR3 DNA reads as TGTGCCAGCTCCCGCGAGGCAGCGACGGAGGGCTACACCTTC. The full variable domain, with the rest looked up from reference TRBV2 and TRBJ1-2, is EPEVTQTPSHQVTQMGQEVILRCVPISNHLYFYWYRQILGQKVEFLVSFYNNEISEKSEIFDDQFSVERPDGSNFTLKIRSTKLEDSAMYFCASSREAATEGYTFGSGTRLTVV.

This clone appeared a few times. The chain couples TRBV2 to TRBJ1-2; maybe TRBD1 (5 bases). This CDR3 has 17 residues. Germline assignment: CDR1 SNHLY and CDR2 FYNNEI. Trimming cost V 6 bases and J 4 bases, with 24 bases left between them. The CDR3 sequence: CASSREASGEAFYGYTF. CDR3 coding DNA: TGTGCCAGCAGCAGAGAAGCCTCGGGGGAAGCTTTCTATGGCTACACCTTC.

The J gene is TRBJ2-7, the V gene TRBV30, with D perhaps TRBD1 (5 bases). Germline assignment: CDR1 GTSNPN and CDR2 SVGIG (reference sequence). This CDR3 comprises 13 residues. V was pared by 3 bases and J by 6 bases, with 15 bases between. Here the CDR3 DNA reads TGTGCCTGGAGCTCATCAGGGCTCCGCGAGCAGTACTTC. It yields the protein CAWSSSGLREQYF. Complete variable domain (other parts from reference TRBV30 and TRBJ2-7): SQTIHQWPATLVQPVGSPLSLECTVEGTSNPNLYWYRQAAGRGLQLLFYSVGIGQISSEVPQNLSASRPQDRQFILSSKKLLLSDSGFYLCAWSSSGLREQYFGPGTRLTVT.

The chain is built from TRBV19 and TRBJ1-2, with 9 nucleotides matching TRBD1. V lost 5 bases and J lost 0; bases outside the gene matches: 16. The CDR3 contains 19 residues. The V gene's germline CDR1 is LNHDA and CDR2 SQIVND (reference sequence). CDR3 nucleotides: TGTGCCAGTAGTCCGCTGGGGACAGGGCCCCGAAACTCTAACTATGGCTACACCTTC. Its translation: CASSPLGTGPRNSNYGYTF.